The 9 T cell receptor beta chains presented below share a single source sample, sequenced in a study of blood T cell repertoires in COVID-19. This table comes from immunoSEQ multiplex PCR, and its TCRdb copy is limited to in-frame clones, with some not included. The repertoire holds under 8,000 clones, with roughly 87% as singletons. The sequenced material came from peripheral blood. These receptors were taken from a human donor in a cohort sampled during active COVID-19. The donor label of this sample is uncertain.

V usage is TRBV2 and J usage is TRBJ2-4, with 7 positions matching TRBD1. Germline lookup yields CDR1 SNHLY and CDR2 FYNNEI. The junction had 8 bases not matched to a gene; V was cut back by 0 bases and J by 9 bases. CDR3 size: 15 residues. CDR3 region: CASSEAPQTGAIQYF. The CDR3, as DNA: TGTGCCAGCAGTGAAGCGCCCCAAACAGGGGCCATTCAGTACTTC.

The rearrangement joins TRBV6-5 to TRBJ2-3; TRBD2 matches at 10 bases. Trimming took 4 bases from V and 4 from J; bases not matched to a gene: 8. The germline V gene has CDR1 MNHEY and CDR2 SVGAGI. The CDR3 is 16 residues long. CDR3 sequence: CASSSPAGGVADTQYF. The CDR3 DNA sequence: TGTGCCAGCAGTTCCCCAGCGGGAGGGGTTGCAGATACGCAGTATTTT.

The chain couples TRBV9 to TRBJ1-5; a weak D match, TRBD1 (5 bases). Per the germline V gene, CDR1 is SGDLS and CDR2 is YYNGEE. The CDR3 consists of 14 residues. Trimming shortened V by 0 bases and J by 3 bases, and 7 bases separated the two germline ends. The CDR3 coding sequence is TGTGCCAGCAGCGTAGGACAGACCAATCAGCCCCAGCATTTT. It translates to CASSVGQTNQPQHF. Based on the CDR3 plus reference TRBV9 and TRBJ1-5, the full variable domain is DSGVTQTPKHLITATGQRVTLRCSPRSGDLSVYWYQQSLDQGLQFLIQYYNGEERAKGNILERFSAQQFPDLHSELNLSSLELGDSALYFCASSVGQTNQPQHFGDGTRLSIL.

The rearrangement links TRBV28 to TRBJ2-2, with TRBD1 matching over 8 bases. The CDR3 has 17 amino acids. Germline V gene data show CDR1 as MDHEN and CDR2 as SYDVKM. V trimming: 2 bases; J trimming: 4 bases; junction bases outside the gene matches: 9. The CDR3 here is CASSLKRRTGSTGELFF. In DNA form, the CDR3 reads TGTGCCAGCAGTTTAAAGCGACGGACAGGGAGCACCGGGGAGCTGTTTTTT.

CDR3 sequence (DNA): TGTGCTAGTGGTCCGGGACAGGGCCCGCATTCACCCCTCCACTTT. Its translation is CASGPGQGPHSPLHF. The V and J genes are TRBV12-5 and TRBJ1-6; the match to TRBD1 covers 9 bases. The germline V gene encodes CDR1 LGHNT and CDR2 FRNRAP. With 5 bases clipped from V and 8 bases from J, the junction kept 7 bases outside the gene matches. There are 15 residues in the CDR3. The variable domain in full, with the rest retrieved from reference TRBV12-5 and TRBJ1-6, is DARVTQTPRHKVTEMGQEVTMRCQPILGHNTVFWYRQTMMQGLELLAYFRNRAPLDDSGMPKDRFSAEMPDATLATLKIQPSEPRDSAVYFCASGPGQGPHSPLHFGNGTRLTVT.

The V gene is TRBV29-1, the J gene TRBJ2-3, with TRBD1 identical over 10 bases. V dropped 7 bases and J dropped 1; count of bases not matched to a gene: 8. The CDR3 covers 15 residues. Germline loops: CDR1 SQVTM, CDR2 ANQGSEA. CDR3 in DNA: TGCAGCGCCACACGTGGGACAGGGGGCACAGATACGCAGTATTTT. Translated, it gives CSATRGTGGTDTQYF.

V is TRBV18 and J is TRBJ2-3, with D tentatively TRBD2 (6 bases). V was cut by 4 bases and J by 6 bases, with 8 bases left in between. CDR3 length: 12 amino acids. Germline V gene lookup returns CDR1 KGHSH and CDR2 LQKENI. CDR3 in amino acids: CASSLGRDTQYF. In DNA, the CDR3 is TGTGCCAGCTCACTGGGGAGGGATACGCAGTATTTT.

This chain joins TRBV19 and TRBJ2-3; 8 positions agree with TRBD2. J lost 5 bases, V lost 2 bases, and 3 bases had no gene match. From germline, CDR1 is LNHDA and CDR2 SQIVND (reference sequence). CDR3 length equals 14 residues. Here the CDR3 DNA reads TGTGCCAGTAGTATAAGAGCGGGAGTAGATACGCAGTATTTT. It yields the protein CASSIRAGVDTQYF.

The genes are TRBV6-1 and TRBJ1-1, with 7 positions matching TRBD1. This CDR3 region has 13 residues. CDR1 is MNHNS, CDR2 SASEGT, per germline. V lost 2 bases and J lost 4; bases outside the gene matches: 1. The CDR3 bases are TGTGCCAGCAGTGAAAACAGGGGCACTGAAGCTTTCTTT. As protein: CASSENRGTEAFF.